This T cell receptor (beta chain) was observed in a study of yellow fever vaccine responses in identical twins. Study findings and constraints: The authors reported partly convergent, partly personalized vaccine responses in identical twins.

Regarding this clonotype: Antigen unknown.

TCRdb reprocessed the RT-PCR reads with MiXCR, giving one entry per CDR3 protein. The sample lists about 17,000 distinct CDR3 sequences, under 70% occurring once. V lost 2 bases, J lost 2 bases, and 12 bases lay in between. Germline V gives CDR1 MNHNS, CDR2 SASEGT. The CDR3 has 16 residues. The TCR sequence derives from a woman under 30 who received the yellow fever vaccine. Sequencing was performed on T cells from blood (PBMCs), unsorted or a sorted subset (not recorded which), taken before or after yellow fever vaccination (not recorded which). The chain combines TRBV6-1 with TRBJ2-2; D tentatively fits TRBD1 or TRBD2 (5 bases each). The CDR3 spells CASSEQAGTNTGELFF. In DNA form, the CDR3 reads TGTGCCAGCAGTGAACAAGCAGGGACCAACACCGGGGAGCTGTTTTTT.